This TCR beta chain derives from a study of cytomegalovirus exposure and HLA in healthy donors. For the study at large: Ancestry clustering placed 81% of around 400 genotyped donors in the Caucasian-associated cluster.

As to this clone: Its cognate antigen is unknown.

The PCR was carried out with 60 Vbeta primers and 13 Jbeta primers. In the original processing: Later analysis identified approximately 80 million unique TCR beta chains, 8.5 million to 13 million shared. Libraries were prepared by immunoSEQ multiplex PCR; TCRdb keeps only in-frame clonotypes and omits some of them. V and J calls and clone size are those listed in that table; D and trimming were worked out from the DNA. The profile shows over 110,000 clones, under 85% of them singletons. Study conclusions and caveats: Researchers reported from a later analysis that most CMV-associated TCR beta chains appeared HLA-restricted. Later analysis reportedly placed an Asian-associated ancestry cluster below the approximately 680-donor mean in N-insertions.

This receptor was identified in a man aged 18-30 years in good health and CMV-seronegative. The sequenced material came from PBMCs.

The CDR3 region is CASSSTGNTGELFF. The CDR3 bases are TGCGCCAGCAGCTCGACAGGGAACACCGGGGAGCTGTTTTTT. The V call is TRBV5-1, the J call TRBJ2-2, with TRBD1 as a possible D gene (6 bases). Trimming shortened V by 3 bases and J by 1 base, and 7 bases separated the two germline ends. The germline gives CDR1 SGHRS, CDR2 YFSETQ. CDR3 length equals 14 residues. Combining the CDR3 with reference TRBV5-1 and TRBJ2-2 gives the whole variable domain KAGVTQTPRYLIKTRGQQVTLSCSPISGHRSVSWYQQTPGQGLQFLFEYFSETQRNKGNFPGRFSGRQFSNSRSEMNVSTLELGDSALYLCASSSTGNTGELFFGEGSRLTVL.